Sequencing of this T cell receptor beta chain was carried out in a study of blood T cell repertoires in COVID-19. Study-wide context: Nucleic acid was either cDNA or gDNA, and it came from T cells, B-cell-depleted T cells, or PBMCs.

The table lists this clone with a few counts. In the original analysis: Amplified reference gene primers provided the basis for estimating nucleated cell counts. Produced via immunoSEQ multiplex PCR; TCRdb's table is partial and in-frame only. That table gives V, J and clone size, and the DNA gave D and trimming. Of about 160,000 clones listed, roughly 89% were seen once; the top ten hold about 9.4%. This CDR3 has 16 residues. Germline CDR1 SEHNR, CDR2 FQNEAQ (reference sequence). Trimming removed 2 bases from V and 0 bases from J, with 8 bases in between. Seattle's enrolled individuals joined amid active infection and were then monitored longitudinally.

The source material was peripheral blood. The chain joins TRBV7-9 to TRBJ1-6; no definite D call. The sequence was collected from a woman aged 65 to 85 with COVID-19, enrolled during active disease. CDR3 sequence: CASSLNRVSYNSPLHF. CDR3 DNA: TGTGCCAGCAGCTTAAACCGAGTCTCCTATAATTCACCCCTCCACTTT. Drawing the rest from reference TRBV7-9 and TRBJ1-6, the complete variable domain is DTGVSQNPRHKITKRGQNVTFRCDPISEHNRLYWYRQTLGQGPEFLTYFQNEAQLEKSRLLSDRFSAERPKGSFSTLEIQRTEQGDSAMYLCASSLNRVSYNSPLHFGNGTRLTVT.